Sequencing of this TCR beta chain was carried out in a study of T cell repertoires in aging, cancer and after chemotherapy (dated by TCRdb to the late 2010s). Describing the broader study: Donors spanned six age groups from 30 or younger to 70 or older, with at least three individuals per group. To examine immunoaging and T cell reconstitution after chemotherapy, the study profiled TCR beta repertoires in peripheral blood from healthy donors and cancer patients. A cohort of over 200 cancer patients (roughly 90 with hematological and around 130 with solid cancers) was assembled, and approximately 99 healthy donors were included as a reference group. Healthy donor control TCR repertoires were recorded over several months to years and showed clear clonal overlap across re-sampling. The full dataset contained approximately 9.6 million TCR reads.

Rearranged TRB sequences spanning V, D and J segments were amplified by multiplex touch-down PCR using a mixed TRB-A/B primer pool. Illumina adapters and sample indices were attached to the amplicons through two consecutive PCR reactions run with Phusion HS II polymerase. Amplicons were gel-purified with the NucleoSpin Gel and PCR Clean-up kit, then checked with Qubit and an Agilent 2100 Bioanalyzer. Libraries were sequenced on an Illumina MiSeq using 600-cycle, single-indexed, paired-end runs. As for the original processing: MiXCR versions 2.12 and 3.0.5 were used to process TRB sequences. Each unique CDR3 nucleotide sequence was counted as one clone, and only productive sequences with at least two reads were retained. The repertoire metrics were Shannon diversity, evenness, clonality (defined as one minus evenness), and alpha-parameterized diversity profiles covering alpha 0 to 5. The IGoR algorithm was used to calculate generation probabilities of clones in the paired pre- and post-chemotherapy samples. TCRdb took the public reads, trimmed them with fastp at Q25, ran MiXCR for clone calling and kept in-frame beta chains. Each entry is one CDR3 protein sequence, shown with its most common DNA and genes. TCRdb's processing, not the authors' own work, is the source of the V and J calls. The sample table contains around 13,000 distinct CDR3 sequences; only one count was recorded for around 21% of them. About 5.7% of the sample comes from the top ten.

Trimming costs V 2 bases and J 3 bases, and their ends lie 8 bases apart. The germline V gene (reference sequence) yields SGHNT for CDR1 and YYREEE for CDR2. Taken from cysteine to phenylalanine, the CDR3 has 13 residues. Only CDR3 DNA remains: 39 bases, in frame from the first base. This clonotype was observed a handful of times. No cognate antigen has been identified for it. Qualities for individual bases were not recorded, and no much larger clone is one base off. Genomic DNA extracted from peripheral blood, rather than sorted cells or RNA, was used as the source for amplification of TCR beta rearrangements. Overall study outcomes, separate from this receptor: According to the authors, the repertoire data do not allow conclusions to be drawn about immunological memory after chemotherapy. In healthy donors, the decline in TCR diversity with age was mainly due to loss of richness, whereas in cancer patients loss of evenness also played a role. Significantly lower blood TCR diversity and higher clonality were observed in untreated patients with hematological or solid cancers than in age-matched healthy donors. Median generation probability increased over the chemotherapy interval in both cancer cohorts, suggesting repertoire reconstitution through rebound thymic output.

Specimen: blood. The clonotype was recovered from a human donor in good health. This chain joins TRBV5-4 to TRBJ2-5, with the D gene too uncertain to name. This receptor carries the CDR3 CASSFNREETQYF. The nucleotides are TGTGCCAGCAGCTTTAATCGCGAAGAGACCCAGTACTTC.